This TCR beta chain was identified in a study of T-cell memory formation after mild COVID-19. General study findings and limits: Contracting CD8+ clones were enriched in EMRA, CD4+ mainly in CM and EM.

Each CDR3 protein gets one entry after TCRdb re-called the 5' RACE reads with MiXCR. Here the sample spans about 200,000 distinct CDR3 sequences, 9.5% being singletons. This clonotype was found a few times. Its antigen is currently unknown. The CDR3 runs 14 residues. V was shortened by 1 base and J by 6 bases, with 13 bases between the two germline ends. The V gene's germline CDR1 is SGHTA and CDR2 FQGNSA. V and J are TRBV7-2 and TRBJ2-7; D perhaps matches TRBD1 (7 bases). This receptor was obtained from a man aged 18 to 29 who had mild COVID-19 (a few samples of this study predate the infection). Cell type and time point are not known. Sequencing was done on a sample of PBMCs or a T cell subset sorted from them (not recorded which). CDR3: CASSLGRGRSEQYV. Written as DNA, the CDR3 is TGTGCCAGCAGCTTAGGCAGGGGGAGGTCCGAGCAGTACGTC.